This is a list of T cell receptor beta chains from one sample in a study of CD8 T cells in ankylosing spondylitis. TCRdb processed the 5' RACE reads anew with MiXCR; each CDR3 protein has one entry. The data contain about 340,000 distinct CDR3 sequences, 20% of them singletons. Sequencing was performed on blood, either unsorted or a sorted T cell fraction (not recorded which). The origin of the receptors is a male donor with ankylosing spondylitis or in good health (not recorded which). CDR3s include the opening cysteine and the closing phenylalanine or tryptophan. Fields, in order: D gene, CDR3 length, clone size, V gene, J gene, CDR3 protein, CDR3 DNA. The D gene is left open where the match is weak. Some rows mark clone size as missing; the rest say once, few, many or name a class of expanded clone.

.,14,.,TRBV9,TRBJ2-7,CASSVGEVPYEQYF,TGTGCCAGCAGCGTAGGAGAGGTGCCCTACGAGCAGTACTTC
.,13,.,TRBV7-9,TRBJ2-5,CASSSVWEETQYF,TGTGCCAGCAGCTCTGTTTGGGAGGAGACCCAGTACTTC
.,16,.,TRBV4-2,TRBJ2-3,CASSMIHGSDTDTQYF,TGTGCCAGCAGCATGATCCATGGGTCGGATACAGATACGCAGTATTTT
TRBD2,17,.,TRBV27,TRBJ2-3,CASRGMGASGGSDTQYF,TGTGCCAGCAGGGGGATGGGGGCTAGCGGGGGGTCAGATACGCAGTATTTT
.,13,few,TRBV20-1,TRBJ2-7,CSADGLAIYEQYF,TGCAGTGCTGACGGTCTAGCGATCTACGAGCAGTACTTC
.,12,few,TRBV12-3/TRBV12-4,TRBJ2-7,CASSLTWGEQYF,TGTGCCAGCAGTTTAACTTGGGGCGAGCAGTACTTC
.,14,few,TRBV7-9,TRBJ2-5,CASSSKVVGETQYF,TGTGCCAGCAGCTCCAAAGTCGTGGGAGAGACCCAGTACTTC
.,12,.,TRBV2,TRBJ2-1,CATRGGHSEQFF,TGTGCCACCAGGGGGGGTCACAGTGAGCAGTTCTTC
.,14,.,TRBV5-5,TRBJ2-1,CASSFGWGANEQFF,TGTGCCAGCAGCTTTGGGTGGGGTGCTAATGAGCAGTTCTTC
TRBD2,14,.,TRBV29-1,TRBJ2-1,CSVESKRGGNEQFF,TGCAGCGTTGAGTCCAAGCGGGGGGGTAACGAGCAGTTCTTC
.,15,few,TRBV4-1,TRBJ2-5,CASSQDEERAETQYF,TGCGCCAGCAGCCAAGATGAGGAGAGGGCAGAGACCCAGTACTTC
TRBD2,14,.,TRBV4-1,TRBJ2-5,CASSQVLAEETQYF,TGCGCCAGCAGCCAAGTTCTAGCGGAAGAGACCCAGTACTTC
TRBD2,15,.,TRBV9,TRBJ2-3,CASSSSGGVGDTQYF,TGTGCCAGCAGCTCAAGCGGGGGGGTAGGAGATACGCAGTATTTT
TRBD1,17,few,TRBV7-9,TRBJ2-7,CASSTGQAPSVTYEQYF,TGTGCCAGCAGCACGGGACAGGCGCCATCAGTAACCTACGAGCAGTACTTC
TRBD1,14,.,TRBV4-1,TRBJ2-7,CASSPTGITYEQYF,TGCGCCAGCAGCCCGACAGGGATAACCTACGAGCAGTACTTC
.,16,few,TRBV28,TRBJ2-5,CASSSTGPGSGETQYF,TGTGCCAGCAGTTCCACTGGACCAGGGTCAGGGGAGACCCAGTACTTC
.,16,few,TRBV10-3,TRBJ2-7,CAISESFPAGKDEQYF,TGTGCCATCAGTGAGTCCTTTCCGGCAGGGAAAGACGAGCAGTACTTC
.,12,once,TRBV12-3/TRBV12-4,TRBJ2-2,CASNPGTGELFF,TGTGCCAGCAATCCGGGGACCGGGGAGCTGTTTTTT
.,13,.,TRBV2,TRBJ2-5,CAGLNGLEETQYF,TGTGCCGGCCTAAATGGGTTGGAAGAGACCCAGTACTTC
.,19,.,TRBV4-1,TRBJ2-3,CASSPIPHLDRYSADTQYF,TGCGCCAGCAGCCCCATACCACACCTTGACCGATACAGCGCAGATACGCAGTATTTT
TRBD2,13,.,TRBV24-1,TRBJ2-2,CATVGRDTGELFF,TGTGCCACCGTAGGGAGGGACACCGGGGAGCTGTTTTTT
TRBD2,16,.,TRBV5-1,TRBJ2-5,CASSPWTSGGAETQYF,TGCGCCAGCAGCCCATGGACTAGCGGGGGGGCGGAGACCCAGTACTTC
.,12,.,TRBV2,TRBJ2-5,CASSDLGETQYF,TGTGCCAGCAGTGATCTAGGGGAGACCCAGTACTTC
.,13,.,TRBV2,TRBJ2-7,CASSEVSVHEQYF,TGTGCCAGCAGTGAGGTCAGCGTCCACGAGCAGTACTTC
TRBD1,11,.,TRBV29-1,TRBJ2-1,CSGGTALEQFF,TGCAGCGGGGGGACAGCCCTCGAGCAGTTCTTC
TRBD1,14,many,TRBV19,TRBJ2-1,CASSMDRGIDEQFF,TGTGCCAGTAGTATGGACAGGGGAATCGATGAGCAGTTCTTC
TRBD2,15,.,TRBV5-1,TRBJ2-3,CASSLLRGAEDTQYF,TGCGCCAGCAGCTTGCTGCGGGGGGCGGAAGATACGCAGTATTTT
.,15,few,TRBV27,TRBJ2-5,CASSLSIEDQETQYF,TGTGCCAGCAGTTTATCGATAGAGGACCAAGAGACCCAGTACTTC
TRBD1,15,few,TRBV4-1,TRBJ2-7,CASSPAGQGAYEQYF,TGCGCCAGCAGCCCAGCGGGACAGGGGGCTTACGAGCAGTACTTC
.,11,.,TRBV6-5,TRBJ2-2,CASRGAWELFF,TGTGCCAGCAGAGGGGCCTGGGAGCTGTTTTTT
TRBD1,17,.,TRBV7-9,TRBJ2-7,CASSLVPVGTGAYEQYF,TGTGCCAGCAGCTTAGTCCCCGTTGGGACAGGGGCCTACGAGCAGTACTTC
TRBD2,15,few,TRBV9,TRBJ2-3,CASSADSGGADTQYF,TGTGCCAGCAGCGCCGATAGCGGGGGGGCAGATACGCAGTATTTT
.,14,.,TRBV9,TRBJ2-1,CASSVDQPSLEQFF,TGTGCCAGCAGCGTGGACCAACCGTCGCTTGAGCAGTTCTTC
TRBD1,14,few,TRBV5-1,TRBJ2-7,CASNPGTASYEQYF,TGCGCCAGCAACCCGGGGACAGCCTCATACGAGCAGTACTTC
.,14,.,TRBV2,TRBJ2-7,CASSEAKLIYEQYF,TGTGCCAGCAGTGAGGCCAAATTAATCTACGAGCAGTACTTC
.,16,.,TRBV9,TRBJ2-1,CASSASRWGGFNEQFF,TGTGCCAGCAGCGCCTCGAGGTGGGGCGGTTTCAATGAGCAGTTCTTC
.,14,.,TRBV20-1,TRBJ2-7,CSAREFLRGGEQYF,TGCAGTGCTAGAGAATTTCTCCGGGGTGGCGAGCAGTACTTC
.,14,.,TRBV10-3,TRBJ2-2,CAILFLANTGELFF,TGTGCCATACTTTTCCTAGCGAACACCGGGGAGCTGTTTTTT
.,15,few,TRBV9,TRBJ2-3,CASSVFEGDTDTQYF,TGTGCCAGCAGCGTATTTGAGGGGGACACAGATACGCAGTATTTT